The next 21 T cell receptor beta chains were all read from a single sample in a study of blood T cell repertoires in COVID-19. The repertoire was sequenced with immunoSEQ multiplex PCR; TCRdb's copy has only in-frame clones and lacks some. The sample yields 150,000 or so clones, around 80% seen once. The sequencing input was PBMCs or T cells enriched from blood (not recorded which). The receptors come from a man in his 70s who had been exposed to COVID-19.

The genes are TRBV5-6 and TRBJ2-3, with TRBD2 as a possible D gene (6 bases). Trimming took 3 bases from V and 1 from J, leaving 18 bases between them. This CDR3 has 17 residues. Germline V gene sequence: CDR1 SGHDT, CDR2 YYEEEE. The DNA for the CDR3 is TGTGCCAGCAGCTATCAGCCCGGGGGTGGGGGCACAGATACGCAGTATTTT. Translated: CASSYQPGGGGTDTQYF.

This clone was counted once. The genes are TRBV30 and TRBJ1-2, with D possibly matching TRBD1 (5 bases). Germline assignment: CDR1 GTSNPN and CDR2 SVGIG (reference sequence). This CDR3 spans 13 amino acids. Trimming removed 1 base from V and 8 bases from J, with 14 bases in between. CDR3 residues: CAWSGGGTSGYTF. DNA of the CDR3: TGTGCCTGGAGTGGCGGGGGAACAAGCGGCTACACCTTC.

The gene calls are TRBV5-1 and TRBJ2-3; the match to TRBD2 covers 7 bases. The CDR3 runs 16 residues. J gave up 3 bases and V 4 bases, and 11 bases lay outside the gene matches. CDR1 is SGHRS and CDR2 is YFSETQ in the germline V gene. CDR3 loop: CASSPRVGEGTDTQYF. The DNA for the CDR3 is TGCGCCAGCAGCCCGCGCGTCGGGGAGGGGACAGATACGCAGTATTTT.

This chain connects TRBV30 to TRBJ2-2; 10 nucleotides agree with TRBD1. Looked up from germline, CDR1 is GTSNPN and CDR2 is SVGIG (reference sequence). Trimming at V came to 3 bases and at J to 5 bases, leaving 0 bases not matched to a gene. CDR3 length equals 13 residues. CDR3 bases: TGTGCCTGGAGGGGACAGGGGACCGGGGAGCTGTTTTTT. This encodes CAWRGQGTGELFF.

This sequence joins TRBV6-1 and TRBJ2-5; TRBD2 might be the D (5 bases). Germline CDR1 is MNHNS and CDR2 is SASEGT. V lost 1 base and J lost 9, with 12 bases in between. CDR3 size: 13 residues. CDR3 in amino acids: CASSEVEGVPQYF. CDR3 in DNA: TGTGCCAGCAGTGAAGTTGAGGGAGTGCCCCAGTACTTC.

The count of this clone is one. The V gene is TRBV19, the J gene TRBJ1-4; TRBD1 matches 9 bases. The CDR3 has 15 amino acids. Trimming removed 5 bases from V and 8 bases from J; junction bases left unmatched: 9. Germline values: CDR1 LNHDA, CDR2 SQIVND (reference sequence). The CDR3, as DNA: TGTGCCAGTAGTCCCGGGACAGGGATTGGCGAAAAACTGTTTTTT. Translation: CASSPGTGIGEKLFF.

The chain is built from TRBV15 and TRBJ1-2; 7 nucleotides match TRBD1. J lost 8 bases, V lost 3 bases, and 9 bases had no gene match. The CDR3 length is 14 residues. Germline V gene data show CDR1 as LNHNV and CDR2 as YYDKDF (reference sequence). Here the CDR3 DNA reads TGTGCCACCAGCAGTGGGGACAGTCGCCTGGGCTACACCTTC. The encoded protein is CATSSGDSRLGYTF.

This clone was detected only once. The CDR3 region is CASSVSTSGGYNEQFF. The CDR3 nucleotides read TGCGCCAGCAGCGTATCGACTAGCGGGGGTTACAATGAGCAGTTCTTC. The chain employs TRBV5-1 and TRBJ2-1; 12 bases are shared with TRBD2. Germline V gene data show CDR1 as SGHRS and CDR2 as YFSETQ. The CDR3 consists of 16 residues. Trimming cost V 4 bases and J 4 bases; bases outside gene matches: 6.

Details on this clone: Other DNA sequences in the sample encode the same CDR3. CDR3 DNA: TGTGCCAGCTCACCAGGACAGGGAGGTGGCTACACCTTC. Protein product: CASSPGQGGGYTF. The rearrangement links TRBV18 to TRBJ1-2, with 8 nucleotides matching TRBD1. J lost 7 bases, V lost 2 bases, and 3 bases had no gene match. Germline V lookup: CDR1 KGHSH, CDR2 LQKENI. The CDR3 runs 13 residues.

The chain carries TRBV11-2 and TRBJ2-7; TRBD2 agrees at 8 bases. V lost 2 bases to trimming and J lost 4 bases; unmatched junction nucleotides: 4. Germline lookup yields CDR1 SGHAT and CDR2 FQNNGV. CDR3 length: 14 amino acids. CDR3 sequence reads: CASSLFPGGYEQYF. DNA of the CDR3: TGTGCCAGCAGCTTATTTCCGGGGGGGTACGAGCAGTACTTC.

The chain uses TRBV11-2 and TRBJ1-1; 9 nucleotides line up with TRBD1. J was trimmed by 4 bases and V by 3 bases; bases with no gene match: 3. Germline CDR1 and CDR2: SGHAT and FQNNGV. This CDR3 is 14 amino acids long. CDR3 loop: CASSFGQGSTEAFF. The CDR3, as DNA: TGTGCCAGCAGCTTCGGACAGGGGAGCACTGAAGCTTTCTTT. The complete variable domain, with remaining parts taken from reference TRBV11-2 and TRBJ1-1, reads EAGVAQSPRYKIIEKRQSVAFWCNPISGHATLYWYQQILGQGPKLLIQFQNNGVVDDSQLPKDRFSAERLKGVDSTLKIQPAKLEDSAVYLCASSFGQGSTEAFFGQGTRLTVV.

The chain has TRBV7-9 and TRBJ1-1; 7 bases align to TRBD1. V shed 4 bases, J shed 3 bases, and the junction held 2 bases outside the gene matches. Germline V gene lookup returns CDR1 SEHNR and CDR2 FQNEAQ (reference sequence). The CDR3 sequence is 13 residues long. The CDR3 nucleotides read TGTGCCAGCAGCTCCAGGGGGGACACTGAAGCTTTCTTT. Its protein product is CASSSRGDTEAFF.

The J gene is TRBJ1-3, the V gene TRBV11-3; 8 bases line up with TRBD1. The CDR3 is 15 amino acids. Germline assignment: CDR1 SGHNT and CDR2 YENEEA. The V and J ends lost 11 bases and 4 bases, in that order; junction bases with no gene match: 13. CDR3 nucleotides: TGTGCCGCTAGGACAGGGAAGTTATCCGGAAACACCATATATTTT. It yields the protein CAARTGKLSGNTIYF.

The CDR3 reads CASLGSWNQPQHF. The CDR3 DNA reads as TGTGCCAGTCTCGGGAGTTGGAATCAGCCCCAGCATTTT. The chain uses TRBV19 and TRBJ1-5, with D hard to call. The CDR3 contains 13 residues. Germline CDR1 and CDR2: LNHDA and SQIVND (reference sequence). V gave up 8 bases and J gave up 4 bases, with 12 bases separating them.

J is TRBJ1-1 and V is TRBV13; unclear D gene. CDR3 length: 13 residues. The V end was cut by 0 bases, the J end by 5 bases, with 7 bases between. Germline CDR1 is PRHDT and CDR2 is FYEKMQ (reference sequence). CDR3 region: CASSLGVRTEAFF. The CDR3 nucleotides are TGTGCCAGCAGCTTAGGGGTACGGACTGAAGCTTTCTTT.

The chain is built from TRBV4-3 and TRBJ1-1, with TRBD1 as a possible D gene (6 bases). The germline V gene encodes CDR1 LGHNA and CDR2 YSLEER. Trimming cost V 6 bases and J 4 bases, with 12 bases left between them. The CDR3 is 13 amino acids. This CDR3 reads CASSQTGPTEAFF. The CDR3 region has the DNA TGCGCCAGCAGTCAGACAGGTCCCACTGAAGCTTTCTTT.

The chain recombines TRBV4-3 with TRBJ2-7; 10 bases are a match to TRBD2. The germline V gene has CDR1 LGHNA and CDR2 YSLEER. Trimming cost V 0 bases and J 4 bases; bases outside gene matches: 3. The CDR3 covers 15 residues. The CDR3 loop reads CASSQEASGSYEQYF. The CDR3 DNA sequence: TGCGCCAGCAGCCAAGAGGCTAGCGGGAGTTACGAGCAGTACTTC.

V and J are TRBV12-3 or TRBV12-4 and TRBJ1-1; no clear D gene. The CDR3 totals 12 residues. Trimming took off 3 bases at V and 3 bases at J, with 5 bases between the two ends. The CDR3, as DNA: TGTGCCAGCAGTTTGGCGGACACTGAAGCTTTCTTT. Amino acid sequence: CASSLADTEAFF.

The genes are TRBV27 and TRBJ2-3; tentative D call: TRBD2 (7 bases). Germline V gives CDR1 MNHEY, CDR2 SMNVEV (reference sequence). The CDR3 spans 15 residues. V lost 6 bases to trimming and J lost 4 bases, with 17 bases between them. CDR3 loop: CASRSGRGVADTQYF. DNA for the CDR3: TGTGCCAGCAGGTCGGGGAGGGGGGTCGCAGATACGCAGTATTTT.

CDR3 sequence: CASSDIGDGYTF. In DNA form, the CDR3 reads TGTGCCAGCAGTGATATAGGGGATGGCTACACCTTC. This chain connects TRBV6-1 to TRBJ1-2, with D possibly matching TRBD1 (5 bases). Trimming shortened V by 3 bases and J by 6 bases, and 8 bases separated the two germline ends. Germline values: CDR1 MNHNS, CDR2 SASEGT. The CDR3 has 12 amino acids.

This chain joins TRBV11-2 and TRBJ2-7; 13 bases match TRBD2. The germline gives CDR1 SGHAT, CDR2 FQNNGV. Trimming took 5 bases from V and 7 from J; bases not matched to a gene: 8. The CDR3 loop spans 15 amino acids. The CDR3, as DNA: TGTGCCAGCAGCCAAGGACTAGCGGGAGTAAAAGAGCAGTACTTC. It translates to CASSQGLAGVKEQYF. The full variable domain, in which reference TRBV11-2 and TRBJ2-7 provide the parts outside the CDR3, is EAGVAQSPRYKIIEKRQSVAFWCNPISGHATLYWYQQILGQGPKLLIQFQNNGVVDDSQLPKDRFSAERLKGVDSTLKIQPAKLEDSAVYLCASSQGLAGVKEQYFGPGTRLTVT.